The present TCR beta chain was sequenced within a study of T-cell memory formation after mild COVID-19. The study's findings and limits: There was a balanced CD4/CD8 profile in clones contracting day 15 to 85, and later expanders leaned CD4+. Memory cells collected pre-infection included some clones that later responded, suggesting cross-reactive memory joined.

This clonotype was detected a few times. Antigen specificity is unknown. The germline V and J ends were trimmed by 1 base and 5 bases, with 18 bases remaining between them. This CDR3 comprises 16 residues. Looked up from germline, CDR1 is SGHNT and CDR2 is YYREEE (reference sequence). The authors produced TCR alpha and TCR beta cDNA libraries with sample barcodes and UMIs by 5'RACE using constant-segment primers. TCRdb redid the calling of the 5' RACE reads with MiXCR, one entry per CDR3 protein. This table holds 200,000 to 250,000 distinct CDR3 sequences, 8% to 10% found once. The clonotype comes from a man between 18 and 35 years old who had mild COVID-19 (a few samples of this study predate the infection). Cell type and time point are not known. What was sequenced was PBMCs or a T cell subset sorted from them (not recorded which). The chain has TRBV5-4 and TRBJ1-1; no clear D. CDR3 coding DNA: TGTGCCAGCAGCTTGAGTCTGGCAGCCGTCCAAACTGAAGCTTTCTTT. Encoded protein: CASSLSLAAVQTEAFF.